The 5 T cell receptor beta chains listed next were all sequenced from one sample in a study of CD8+ T cells in alopecia areata. Sequencing templates came from extracted RNA that was reverse transcribed into cDNA. Assay: immunoSEQ multiplex PCR; the TCRdb copy retains only in-frame clones and omits some. The data hold 90,000 to 100,000 clones, with roughly two fifths observed a single time. Sequenced sample: CD4+ T cells sorted from blood. The source of these receptors is a human donor with alopecia areata.

CDR3 sequence (DNA): TGCAGCGTTGAACGGGGGGAAGCTTTCTTT. This encodes CSVERGEAFF. The chain carries TRBV29-1 and TRBJ1-1, with a possible D match to TRBD1 (5 bases). The length of the CDR3 is 10 residues. The V gene's germline CDR1 is SQVTM and CDR2 ANQGSEA. V lost 2 bases, J lost 8 bases, and 6 bases lay in between. Complete variable domain (other parts from reference TRBV29-1 and TRBJ1-1): SAVISQKPSRDICQRGTSLTIQCQVDSQVTMMFWYRQQPGQSLTLIATANQGSEATYESGFVIDKFPISRPNLTFSTLTVSNMSPEDSSIYLCSVERGEAFFGQGTRLTVV.

This clone was counted a few times. This sequence joins TRBV19 and TRBJ1-5; 10 bases are a match to TRBD1. J lost 4 bases, V lost 4 bases, and 1 base had no gene match. Germline values: CDR1 LNHDA, CDR2 SQIVND (reference sequence). This CDR3 has 14 residues. The CDR3 region is CASSTGQGNQPQHF. The CDR3 coding sequence is TGTGCCAGTAGTACGGGACAGGGGAATCAGCCCCAGCATTTT.

This clone was recorded a few times. The chain couples TRBV7-9 to TRBJ2-5, with TRBD1 identical over 11 bases. The CDR3 length is 16 residues. Germline CDR1 and CDR2: SEHNR and FQNEAQ (reference sequence). Unmatched junction bases numbered 5, after V lost 4 bases and J lost 1 base. The CDR3 protein is CASSSADRGPQETQYF. The CDR3 DNA is TGTGCCAGCAGCTCGGCGGACAGGGGGCCCCAAGAGACCCAGTACTTC.

In the case of this clone: One junction end does not reproduce the germline sequence, and a read error may be involved. The chain couples TRBV20-1 to TRBJ2-3, with D possibly matching TRBD2 (7 bases). Germline V gives CDR1 DFQATT, CDR2 SNEGSKA (reference sequence). The CDR3 has 11 amino acids. This CDR3 is CSASRGGRLHF. Here the CDR3 DNA reads TGCAGTGCTAGTAGGGGGGGGCGCTTGCATTTT.

The chain employs TRBV6-5 and TRBJ2-7; TRBD2 might be the D (5 bases). The V end lost 7 bases, the J end lost 1 base, and 11 bases lay between the germline ends. This CDR3 has 13 residues. Germline V gene sequence: CDR1 MNHEY, CDR2 SVGAGI. The CDR3 nucleotides read TGTGCCAGCAAGAGGGCAGGATCCTACGAGCAGTACTTC. Translated, it gives CASKRAGSYEQYF.